The next 8 T cell receptor beta chains were all read from a single sample in a study of a mutant IDH1 vaccine in newly diagnosed glioma. Only in-frame clones appear in the TCRdb table, and some are missing; sequencing was by immunoSEQ multiplex PCR. The profile shows tens of thousands of clones, about 81% of them singletons. Time point of the sample: week 23, last vaccination. With topical imiquimod, each dose of the vaccine consisted of 300 ug of mutant IDH1 20-mer peptide. No antigen has been identified for these receptors. The sample in question was PBMCs, obtained from a glioma patient whose treatment included an IDH1 peptide vaccine. The receptors originated from a woman aged 40-49 years with glioma. Some clones in this sample may be carry-over from other donors' samples.

V usage is TRBV10-3 and J usage is TRBJ1-3; weak D call: TRBD1 (5 bases). Germline V gene lookup returns CDR1 ENHRY and CDR2 SYGVKD. CDR3 size: 15 residues. V shed 0 bases and J shed 3 bases, with 9 bases lying between them. The CDR3 loop is CAISESGGGGNTIYF. Here the CDR3 DNA reads TGTGCCATCAGTGAGTCGGGGGGTGGTGGAAACACCATATATTTT.

This rearrangement joins TRBV19 to TRBJ2-3, with D unresolved. Germline V gene sequence: CDR1 LNHDA, CDR2 SQIVND (reference sequence). CDR3 length: 14 amino acids. Trimming shortened V by 3 bases and J by 2 bases, and 9 bases separated the two germline ends. CDR3 DNA: TGTGCCAGTAGTATTCCCGGGTTCACAGATACGCAGTATTTT. This translates into CASSIPGFTDTQYF. Full variable domain (outside the CDR3, taken from reference TRBV19 and TRBJ2-3): DGGITQSPKYLFRKEGQNVTLSCEQNLNHDAMYWYRQDPGQGLRLIYYSQIVNDFQKGDIAEGYSVSREKKESFPLTVTSAQKNPTAFYLCASSIPGFTDTQYFGPGTRLTVL.

The chain combines TRBV4-3 with TRBJ1-1; TRBD1 is a possible D gene (5 bases). CDR3 length equals 17 residues. Germline loops: CDR1 LGHNA, CDR2 YSLEER. Trimming left V 4 bases short and J 1 base short, with 19 bases between. The CDR3 is CASSPSWGGTSNTEAFF. Here the CDR3 DNA reads TGCGCCAGCAGCCCCAGTTGGGGCGGAACGTCGAACACTGAAGCTTTCTTT.

The J gene is TRBJ1-1, the V gene TRBV25-1, with D possibly TRBD1 on 5 matching bases. CDR3 length: 15 residues. The V end was cut by 9 bases, the J end by 3 bases, with 20 bases between. Per the germline V gene, CDR1 is MGHDK and CDR2 is SYGVNS. The CDR3 region has the DNA TGTGCCAGTCGGGGGGACCTCCAATTCGACACTGAAGCTTTCTTT. This translates into CASRGDLQFDTEAFF.

The V call is TRBV5-4, the J call TRBJ1-6, with TRBD1 matching 11 bases. Per the germline V gene, CDR1 is SGHNT and CDR2 is YYREEE (reference sequence). The trim removed 3 bases at V and 10 bases at J, leaving 6 bases unmatched. The CDR3 consists of 15 residues. This chain's CDR3 is CASSSKGQGDSPLHF. The CDR3 coding sequence is TGTGCCAGCAGCTCAAAGGGACAGGGGGACTCACCCCTCCACTTT.

This rearrangement joins TRBV5-5 to TRBJ1-5; the D gene is possibly TRBD1 (6 bases). CDR1 and CDR2 (germline): SGHKS, YYEKEE (reference sequence). The CDR3 consists of 17 residues. V gave up 0 bases and J gave up 1 base, with 14 bases separating them. CDR3 coding DNA: TGTGCCAGCAGCTTGGGGGCGCGAGGGGGGAGCAATCAGCCCCAGCATTTT. Translated: CASSLGARGGSNQPQHF.

J is TRBJ2-1 and V is TRBV7-9; tentatively, D is TRBD1 (6 bases). Trimming removed 1 base at V and 13 bases at J, with 20 bases between. The CDR3 extends over 15 amino acids. Germline CDR1 is SEHNR and CDR2 is FQNEAQ (reference sequence). CDR3 amino acids: CASSLESGVSMRQFF. The CDR3 nucleotides read TGTGCCAGCAGCTTAGAGTCAGGGGTATCAATGAGACAGTTCTTC.

The chain is built from TRBV10-2 and TRBJ2-6; D is ambiguous. CDR3 length: 15 amino acids. Trimming stripped 3 bases from V and 2 bases from J, with 8 bases between. Germline V lookup: CDR1 WSHSY, CDR2 SAAADI. In nucleotides, the CDR3 is TGCGCCAGCAGTGATCAGGATCCTGGGGCCAACGTCCTGACTTTC. It translates to CASSDQDPGANVLTF.